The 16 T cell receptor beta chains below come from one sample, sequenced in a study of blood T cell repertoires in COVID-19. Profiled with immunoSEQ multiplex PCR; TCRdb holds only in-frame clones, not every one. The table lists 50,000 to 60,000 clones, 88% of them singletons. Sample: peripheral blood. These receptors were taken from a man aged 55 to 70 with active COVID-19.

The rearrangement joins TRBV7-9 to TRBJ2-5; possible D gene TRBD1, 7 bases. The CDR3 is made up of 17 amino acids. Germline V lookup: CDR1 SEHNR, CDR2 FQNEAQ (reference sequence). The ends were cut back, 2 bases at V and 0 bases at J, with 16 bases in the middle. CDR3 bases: TGTGCCAGCAGCTTAAACGGGGGCAGGGGGTACCAAGAGACCCAGTACTTC. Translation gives CASSLNGGRGYQETQYF. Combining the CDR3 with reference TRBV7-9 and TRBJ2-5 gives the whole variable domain DTGVSQNPRHKITKRGQNVTFRCDPISEHNRLYWYRQTLGQGPEFLTYFQNEAQLEKSRLLSDRFSAERPKGSFSTLEIQRTEQGDSAMYLCASSLNGGRGYQETQYFGPGTRLLVL.

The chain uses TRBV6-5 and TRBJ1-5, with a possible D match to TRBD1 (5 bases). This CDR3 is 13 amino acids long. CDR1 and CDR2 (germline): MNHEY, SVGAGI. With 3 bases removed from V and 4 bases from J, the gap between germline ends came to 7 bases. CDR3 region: CASSYGGNQPQHF. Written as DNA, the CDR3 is TGTGCCAGCAGTTATGGGGGGAATCAGCCCCAGCATTTT.

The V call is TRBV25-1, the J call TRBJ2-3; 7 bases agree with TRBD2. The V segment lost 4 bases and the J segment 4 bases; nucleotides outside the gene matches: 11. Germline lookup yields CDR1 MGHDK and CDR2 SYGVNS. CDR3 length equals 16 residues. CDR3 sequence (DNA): TGTGCCAGCAGTGTTATGGGTGGCGGGAGTCCAGATACGCAGTATTTT. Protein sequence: CASSVMGGGSPDTQYF.

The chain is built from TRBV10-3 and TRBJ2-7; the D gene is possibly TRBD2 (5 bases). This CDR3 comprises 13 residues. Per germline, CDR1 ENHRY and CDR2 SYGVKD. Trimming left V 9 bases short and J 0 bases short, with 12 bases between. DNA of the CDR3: TGTGCCATTAGCGACCAGAGCTCCTACGAGCAGTACTTC. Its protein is CAISDQSSYEQYF.

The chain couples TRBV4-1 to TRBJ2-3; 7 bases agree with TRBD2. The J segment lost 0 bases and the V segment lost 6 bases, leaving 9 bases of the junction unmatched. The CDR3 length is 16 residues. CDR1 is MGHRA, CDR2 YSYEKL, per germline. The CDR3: CASRPASGTSTDTQYF. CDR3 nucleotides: TGCGCCAGCAGACCAGCTAGCGGAACTAGCACAGATACGCAGTATTTT.

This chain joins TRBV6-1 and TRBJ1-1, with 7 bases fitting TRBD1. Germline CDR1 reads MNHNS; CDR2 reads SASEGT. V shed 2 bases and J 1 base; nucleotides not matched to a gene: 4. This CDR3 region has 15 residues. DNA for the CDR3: TGTGCCAGCAGTGAACCAAACAGGGGGAACACTGAAGCTTTCTTT. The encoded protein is CASSEPNRGNTEAFF.

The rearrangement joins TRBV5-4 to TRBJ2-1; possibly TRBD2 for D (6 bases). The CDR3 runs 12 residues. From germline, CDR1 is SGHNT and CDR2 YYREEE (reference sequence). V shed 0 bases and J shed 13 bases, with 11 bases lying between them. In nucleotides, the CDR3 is TGTGCCAGCAGCTTGGGCCGGGCGGGACAGTTCTTC. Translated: CASSLGRAGQFF.

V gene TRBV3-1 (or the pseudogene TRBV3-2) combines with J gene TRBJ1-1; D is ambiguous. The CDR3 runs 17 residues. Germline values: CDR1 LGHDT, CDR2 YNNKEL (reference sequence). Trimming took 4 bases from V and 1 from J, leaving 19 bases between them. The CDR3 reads CASSPYYSGARNTEAFF. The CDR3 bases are TGTGCCAGCAGCCCTTACTACAGCGGTGCTAGGAACACTGAAGCTTTCTTT.

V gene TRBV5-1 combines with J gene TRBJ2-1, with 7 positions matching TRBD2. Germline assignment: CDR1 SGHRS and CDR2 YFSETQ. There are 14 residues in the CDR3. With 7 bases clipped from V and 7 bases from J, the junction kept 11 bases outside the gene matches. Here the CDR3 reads CASALGGSLNEQFF. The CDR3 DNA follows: TGCGCCAGCGCGCTCGGCGGGAGTTTGAATGAGCAGTTCTTC.

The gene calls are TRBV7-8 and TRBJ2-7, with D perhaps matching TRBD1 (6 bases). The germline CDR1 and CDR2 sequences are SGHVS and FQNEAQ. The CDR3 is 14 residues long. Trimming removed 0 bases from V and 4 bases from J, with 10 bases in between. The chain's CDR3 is CASSLARGLYEQYF. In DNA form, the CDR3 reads TGTGCCAGCAGCTTAGCTAGGGGGTTGTACGAGCAGTACTTC. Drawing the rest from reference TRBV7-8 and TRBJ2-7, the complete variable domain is GAGVSQSPRYKVAKRGQDVALRCDPISGHVSLFWYQQALGQGPEFLTYFQNEAQLDKSGLPSDRFFAERPEGSVSTLKIQRTQQEDSAVYLCASSLARGLYEQYFGPGTRLTVT.

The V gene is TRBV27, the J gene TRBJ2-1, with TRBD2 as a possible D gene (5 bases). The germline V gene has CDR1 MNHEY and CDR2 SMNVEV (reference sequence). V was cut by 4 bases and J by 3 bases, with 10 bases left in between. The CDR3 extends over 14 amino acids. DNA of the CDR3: TGTGCCAGCAGTTATCAGCGGAACTACAATGAGCAGTTCTTC. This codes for CASSYQRNYNEQFF.

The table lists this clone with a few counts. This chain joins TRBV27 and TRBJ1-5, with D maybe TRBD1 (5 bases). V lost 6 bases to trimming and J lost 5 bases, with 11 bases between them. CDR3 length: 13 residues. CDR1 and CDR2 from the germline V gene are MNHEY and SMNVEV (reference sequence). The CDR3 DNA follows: TGTGCCAGCAGCTTCGGAGGGGATCAGCCCCAGCATTTT. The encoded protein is CASSFGGDQPQHF.

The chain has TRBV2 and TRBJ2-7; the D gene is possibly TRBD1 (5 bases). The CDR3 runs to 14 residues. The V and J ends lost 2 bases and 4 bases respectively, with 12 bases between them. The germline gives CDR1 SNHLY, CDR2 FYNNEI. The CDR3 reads CASSERQMKYEQYF. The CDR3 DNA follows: TGTGCCAGCAGTGAAAGACAGATGAAATACGAGCAGTACTTC. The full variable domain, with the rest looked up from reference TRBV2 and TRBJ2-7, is EPEVTQTPSHQVTQMGQEVILRCVPISNHLYFYWYRQILGQKVEFLVSFYNNEISEKSEIFDDQFSVERPDGSNFTLKIRSTKLEDSAMYFCASSERQMKYEQYFGPGTRLTVT.

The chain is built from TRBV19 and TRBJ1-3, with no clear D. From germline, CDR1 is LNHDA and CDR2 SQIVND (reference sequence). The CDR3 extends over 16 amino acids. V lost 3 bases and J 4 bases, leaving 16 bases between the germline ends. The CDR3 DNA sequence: TGTGCCAGTAGTATCCGAGAGCACCGCGTCGGAAACACCATATATTTT. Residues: CASSIREHRVGNTIYF.

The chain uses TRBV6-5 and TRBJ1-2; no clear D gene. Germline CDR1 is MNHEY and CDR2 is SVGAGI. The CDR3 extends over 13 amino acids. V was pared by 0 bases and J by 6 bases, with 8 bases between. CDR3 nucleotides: TGTGCCAGCAGTTACTCCGCGGGAAATGGCTACACCTTC. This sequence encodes CASSYSAGNGYTF.

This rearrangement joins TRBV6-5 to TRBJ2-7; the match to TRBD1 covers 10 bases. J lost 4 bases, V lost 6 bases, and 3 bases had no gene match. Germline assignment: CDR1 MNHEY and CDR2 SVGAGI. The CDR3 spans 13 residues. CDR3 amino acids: CASSGTGVYEQYF. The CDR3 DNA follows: TGTGCCAGCAGCGGGACAGGGGTGTACGAGCAGTACTTC.